These 9 T cell receptor beta chains originate from one sample sequenced in a study of T cell responses to AZD1222 COVID-19 vaccine. Method: immunoSEQ multiplex PCR; TCRdb's copy keeps in-frame clones and lacks some. The profile shows 33,000 or so clones, approximately 88% of them singletons. The input for sequencing was peripheral blood, taken 28 days after the second AZD1222 dose. These receptors came from an adult who received the AZD1222 COVID-19 vaccine.

The chain carries TRBV5-1 and TRBJ1-5; D unclear. CDR1 is SGHRS and CDR2 is YFSETQ in the germline V gene. V was shortened by 2 bases and J by 0 bases, with 9 bases between the two germline ends. This CDR3 has 15 residues. Here the CDR3 reads CASSFGGNSNQPQHF. The CDR3, as DNA: TGCGCCAGCAGCTTTGGAGGCAATAGCAATCAGCCCCAGCATTTT. The variable domain in full, with the rest retrieved from reference TRBV5-1 and TRBJ1-5, is KAGVTQTPRYLIKTRGQQVTLSCSPISGHRSVSWYQQTPGQGLQFLFEYFSETQRNKGNFPGRFSGRQFSNSRSEMNVSTLELGDSALYLCASSFGGNSNQPQHFGDGTRLSIL.

J is TRBJ1-5 and V is TRBV28, with D tentatively TRBD1 (6 bases). The CDR3 length is 16 residues. CDR1 MDHEN and CDR2 SYDVKM come from the germline V gene. Trimming shortened V by 3 bases and J by 1 base, and 13 bases separated the two germline ends. The CDR3 loop is CASSLWGAGSNQPQHF. DNA of the CDR3: TGTGCCAGCAGTTTGTGGGGGGCTGGGAGCAATCAGCCCCAGCATTTT.

This clone was counted between two and nine times. V gene TRBV7-9 combines with J gene TRBJ1-2; TRBD1 aligns across 8 bases. This CDR3 region has 14 residues. Unmatched junction bases numbered 9, after V lost 5 bases and J lost 7 bases. Germline CDR1 SEHNR, CDR2 FQNEAQ (reference sequence). In DNA form, the CDR3 reads TGTGCCAGCAGCACGACCGGGACAGGAGGTGGCTACACCTTC. The encoded protein is CASSTTGTGGGYTF.

V usage is TRBV18 and J usage is TRBJ1-2; D not resolved. Trimming took off 6 bases at V and 5 bases at J, with 10 bases between the two ends. The length of the CDR3 is 12 residues. Germline V gene sequence: CDR1 KGHSH, CDR2 LQKENI. CDR3 loop: CASSPEEYGYTF. The CDR3 DNA reads as TGTGCCAGCTCCCCCGAGGAGTATGGCTACACCTTC.

The gene calls are TRBV5-5 and TRBJ1-2; D is unclear. The V and J ends lost 0 bases and 4 bases respectively, with 10 bases between them. Germline V CDR1 and CDR2: SGHKS, YYEKEE (reference sequence). The CDR3 covers 14 residues. The CDR3 protein is CASSLGPEVYGYTF. CDR3 in DNA: TGTGCCAGCAGCTTGGGGCCAGAAGTCTATGGCTACACCTTC.

This clone was seen a handful of times. The chain is built from TRBV21-1 and TRBJ1-6. TRBV21-1 is assigned pseudogene status. This CDR3 contains 11 residues. The CDR3 DNA is TGTGCCAGCGGGGGGAATTCACCCCTCCACTTT. Protein product: CASGGNSPLHF.

The V call is TRBV6-2 or TRBV6-3, the J call TRBJ1-5, with 7 bases lining up with TRBD1. The CDR3 runs 15 residues. V shed 2 bases, J shed 6 bases, and the junction held 7 bases outside the gene matches. Germline V gives CDR1 MNHEY, CDR2 SVGEGT. The CDR3 loop is CASSYLDRAAQPQHF. The CDR3, as DNA: TGTGCCAGCAGTTACCTCGACAGGGCTGCTCAGCCCCAGCATTTT.

The chain employs TRBV19 and TRBJ1-1; D is perhaps TRBD1 (6 bases). V lost 3 bases and J lost 7, with 15 bases in between. CDR3 length: 14 amino acids. The V gene's germline CDR1 is LNHDA and CDR2 SQIVND (reference sequence). CDR3 sequence (DNA): TGTGCCAGTAGTATCGCGAGGGGGGCCGGTGAAGCTTTCTTT. It codes for CASSIARGAGEAFF. Using reference TRBV19 and TRBJ1-1 for the parts outside the CDR3, the full variable domain is DGGITQSPKYLFRKEGQNVTLSCEQNLNHDAMYWYRQDPGQGLRLIYYSQIVNDFQKGDIAEGYSVSREKKESFPLTVTSAQKNPTAFYLCASSIARGAGEAFFGQGTRLTVV.

The gene calls are TRBV18 and TRBJ2-5; a weak D match, TRBD2 (6 bases). V lost 0 bases to trimming and J lost 1 base, with 9 bases between them. CDR3 length equals 15 residues. Germline V gene sequence: CDR1 KGHSH, CDR2 LQKENI. CDR3 sequence (DNA): TGTGCCAGCTCACCACCGGGGGACTCCCAAGAGACCCAGTACTTC. Translating it yields CASSPPGDSQETQYF.